Listed here are 30 T cell receptor beta chains from one sample, sequenced in a study of shared clonotypes between healthy human individuals. The table came from immunoSEQ multiplex PCR; TCRdb's copy has only in-frame clones and leaves some out. There are approximately 1.5 million clones in the sample; 95% to 99% occur only once, and approximately 0.45% lies in the top ten. Sequences were obtained from naive CD4+ T cells sorted from blood. Subset reported: CD45RA+ positively selected. The source of these receptors is a man under 40 in good health.

The chain links TRBV11-2 to TRBJ1-5; D ambiguous. This CDR3 has 14 amino acids. Germline V gene sequence: CDR1 SGHAT, CDR2 FQNNGV. V lost 5 bases, J lost 1 base, and 9 bases lay in between. CDR3 nucleotides: TGTGCCAGCAGCCGCACTGGGAGCAATCAGCCCCAGCATTTT. Residues: CASSRTGSNQPQHF.

The chain employs TRBV30 and TRBJ2-5; D unresolved. V was clipped by 4 bases and J by 5 bases, with 17 bases between them. This CDR3 contains 14 residues. Germline lookup yields CDR1 GTSNPN and CDR2 SVGIG (reference sequence). The CDR3 loop reads CAWNHRPSHETQYF. CDR3 in DNA: TGTGCCTGGAACCACCGGCCCTCCCACGAGACCCAGTACTTC.

This chain links TRBV18 with TRBJ2-7; a possible D gene is TRBD1 (6 bases). The V gene's germline CDR1 is KGHSH and CDR2 LQKENI. The CDR3 extends over 14 amino acids. Trimming pared 2 bases from V and 9 bases from J, leaving 17 bases between. CDR3 amino acids: CASSPGVGGLGQYF. CDR3 DNA sequence: TGTGCCAGCTCACCAGGAGTTGGGGGCCTAGGGCAGTACTTC.

This chain connects TRBV6-1 to TRBJ2-3; 8 bases match TRBD1. The ends lost 3 bases at V and 3 bases at J; junction bases unmatched: 2. There are 14 residues in the CDR3. CDR1 is MNHNS and CDR2 is SASEGT in the germline V gene. Here the CDR3 reads CASSDRGLTDTQYF. Written as DNA, the CDR3 is TGTGCCAGCAGTGACAGGGGGCTTACAGATACGCAGTATTTT.

The rearrangement uses TRBV5-1 and TRBJ1-2, with D maybe TRBD1 (5 bases). Germline V gene lookup returns CDR1 SGHRS and CDR2 YFSETQ. CDR3 length: 14 amino acids. Trimming cost V 6 bases and J 4 bases, with 16 bases left between them. The CDR3 nucleotides read TGCGCCAGCAAAACGGGGGACCGGCCCTATGGCTACACCTTC. This codes for CASKTGDRPYGYTF.

Comment on this clone: Other DNA sequences in the same sample also yield this CDR3. The rearrangement links TRBV12-5 to TRBJ2-3; tentative D call: TRBD1 (6 bases). This CDR3 contains 13 residues. Germline values: CDR1 LGHNT, CDR2 FRNRAP. Trimming removed 4 bases from V and 4 bases from J, with 9 bases in between. CDR3 in DNA: TGTGCTAGTGGTTCCTCAGGGGCAGATACGCAGTATTTT. Protein product: CASGSSGADTQYF.

The chain couples TRBV28 to TRBJ1-5; 8 positions agree with TRBD1. CDR3 length equals 13 residues. V dropped 7 bases and J dropped 2; count of bases not matched to a gene: 1. Germline V gene lookup returns CDR1 MDHEN and CDR2 SYDVKM. The CDR3 DNA reads as TGTGCCAGCATGACAGGGGGCAATCAGCCCCAGCATTTT. Its protein product is CASMTGGNQPQHF.

The chain carries TRBV7-9 and TRBJ1-2; tentatively, D is TRBD1 (5 bases). Germline CDR1 is SEHNR and CDR2 is FQNEAQ (reference sequence). V lost 1 base to trimming and J lost 2 bases, with 11 bases between them. The CDR3 extends over 15 amino acids. The CDR3 is CASSLGQPLNYGYTF. CDR3 nucleotide sequence: TGTGCCAGCAGCTTAGGACAGCCCCTCAACTATGGCTACACCTTC.

V gene TRBV6-5 combines with J gene TRBJ2-2; TRBD2 is a possible D gene (6 bases). In germline, CDR1 is MNHEY, CDR2 SVGAGI. CDR3 length equals 15 residues. V dropped 6 bases and J dropped 5 bases, with 16 bases sitting between them. The CDR3 DNA sequence: TGTGCCAGCAGAGAATTTGGTGCGGGGACCGGGGAGCTGTTTTTT. As protein: CASREFGAGTGELFF.

This clone has just one count. The CDR3 reads CASSRGRSGNTIYF. The CDR3 nucleotides are TGTGCCAGCAGCCGGGGACGGTCTGGAAACACCATATATTTT. V is TRBV5-4 and J is TRBJ1-3, with D perhaps TRBD1 (5 bases). V was pared by 4 bases and J by 1 base, with 9 bases between. The CDR3 is 14 amino acids. Per the germline V gene, CDR1 is SGHNT and CDR2 is YYREEE (reference sequence).

V and J are TRBV4-3 and TRBJ2-1; 7 positions agree with TRBD2. The CDR3 loop spans 17 amino acids. Unmatched junction bases numbered 8, after V lost 1 base and J lost 2 bases. The V gene's germline CDR1 is LGHNA and CDR2 YSLEER. CDR3: CASSQVMGGRAYNEQFF. DNA for the CDR3: TGCGCCAGCAGCCAAGTAATGGGCGGGAGAGCCTACAATGAGCAGTTCTTC.

The CDR3 is CASSLPTGVTDTQYF. The CDR3 bases are TGTGCCAGCAGCTTACCCACGGGAGTGACAGATACGCAGTATTTT. The chain uses TRBV7-2 and TRBJ2-3; tentatively, D is TRBD2 (6 bases). CDR1 and CDR2 from the germline V gene are SGHTA and FQGNSA. This CDR3 spans 15 amino acids. V was trimmed by 2 bases and J by 3 bases, leaving 12 bases between them.

Only one count was recorded for this clone. Relative to the germline gene, one junction end is altered; a read error may explain this. V and J are TRBV25-1 and TRBJ2-7, with 8 bases aligning to TRBD1. From germline, CDR1 is MGHDK and CDR2 SYGVNS. The CDR3 has 14 amino acids. The CDR3: CASSLGQGSNEQYF. In nucleotides, the CDR3 is TGTGCCAGCAGCCTTGGACAGGGCTCCAACGAGCAGTACTTC.

This clone has just one count. The chain has TRBV27 and TRBJ2-3; D remains unclear. Germline loops: CDR1 MNHEY, CDR2 SMNVEV (reference sequence). V shed 5 bases and J shed 1 base, with 16 bases lying between them. This CDR3 is 16 amino acids long. The CDR3: CASSGMWSWGTDTQYF. Written as DNA, the CDR3 is TGTGCCAGCAGTGGTATGTGGTCATGGGGCACAGATACGCAGTATTTT.

The chain has TRBV6-5 and TRBJ2-7; D unclear. Trimming cost V 8 bases and J 1 base, with 18 bases left between them. CDR1 MNHEY and CDR2 SVGAGI come from the germline V gene. This CDR3 comprises 15 residues. This CDR3 is CASGLRISPSYEQYF. The CDR3 DNA is TGTGCCAGCGGATTGAGGATTTCACCTTCCTACGAGCAGTACTTC.

The genes are TRBV18 and TRBJ2-5, with D hard to call. V shed 6 bases and J shed 4 bases, with 12 bases lying between them. The CDR3 is 13 residues long. The germline CDR1 and CDR2 sequences are KGHSH and LQKENI. CDR3 DNA: TGTGCCAGCTCCCCTCTGGTGGCAGAGACCCAGTACTTC. Its protein product is CASSPLVAETQYF. The variable domain in full, with the rest retrieved from reference TRBV18 and TRBJ2-5, is NAGVMQNPRHLVRRRGQEARLRCSPMKGHSHVYWYRQLPEEGLKFMVYLQKENIIDESGMPKERFSAEFPKEGPSILRIQQVVRGDSAAYFCASSPLVAETQYFGPGTRLLVL.

The chain recombines TRBV14 with TRBJ2-1, with 16 positions matching TRBD2. J was trimmed by 4 bases and V by 3 bases; bases with no gene match: 15. CDR3 size: 21 residues. Germline lookup yields CDR1 SGHDN and CDR2 FVKESK. CDR3 nucleotide sequence: TGTGCCAGCAGCCAGACCCCGGGACTAGCGGGAGGGCGGGGGCCTTACAATGAGCAGTTCTTC. It codes for CASSQTPGLAGGRGPYNEQFF.

The chain combines TRBV9 with TRBJ1-2; D is possibly TRBD1 (5 bases). V dropped 0 bases and J dropped 5 bases, with 8 bases sitting between them. CDR3 length equals 13 residues. CDR1 and CDR2 from the germline V gene are SGDLS and YYNGEE. CDR3 bases: TGTGCCAGCAGCGTAGGAGAGGGGTATGGCTACACCTTC. This sequence encodes CASSVGEGYGYTF.

The chain carries TRBV10-3 and TRBJ1-2, with 10 bases matching TRBD1. V shed 2 bases and J 6 bases; nucleotides not matched to a gene: 0. Germline lookup yields CDR1 ENHRY and CDR2 SYGVKD. This CDR3 spans 13 amino acids. CDR3 protein: CAISEGQGDGYTF. The CDR3 nucleotides are TGTGCCATCAGTGAGGGACAGGGGGATGGCTACACCTTC.

The V gene is TRBV11-2, the J gene TRBJ2-7; possible D gene TRBD2, 5 bases. CDR1 is SGHAT and CDR2 is FQNNGV in the germline V gene. Trimming took 0 bases from V and 0 from J, leaving 9 bases between them. The length of the CDR3 is 15 residues. The CDR3 nucleotides read TGTGCCAGCAGCTTAGATGGACTGACCTCCTACGAGCAGTACTTC. Translating gives CASSLDGLTSYEQYF.

V is TRBV5-1 and J is TRBJ2-7; D might be TRBD1 (6 bases). V was pared by 1 base and J by 0 bases, with 14 bases between. This CDR3 has 16 amino acids. Germline CDR1 is SGHRS and CDR2 is YFSETQ. The CDR3 protein is CASSLIGTGSSYEQYF. The CDR3 coding sequence is TGCGCCAGCAGCTTGATAGGCACAGGGAGCTCCTACGAGCAGTACTTC.

The chain links TRBV7-4 to TRBJ2-7; 10 nucleotides match TRBD1. The CDR3 covers 16 residues. The V gene end was trimmed by 1 base and the J gene end by 2 bases; junction bases not matched to a gene: 5. Germline values: CDR1 SGHVT, CDR2 SQSDAQ. The CDR3: CASSLVRGQGPYEQYF. DNA for the CDR3: TGTGCCAGCAGCTTAGTGAGGGGACAGGGGCCCTACGAGCAGTACTTC. The entire variable domain, with the rest obtained from reference TRBV7-4 and TRBJ2-7, is as follows: GAGVSQSPRYKVAKRGRDVALRCDSISGHVTLYWYRQTLGQGSEVLTYSQSDAQRDKSGRPSGRFSAERPERSVSTLKIQRTEQGDSAVYLCASSLVRGQGPYEQYFGPGTRLTVT.

V is TRBV10-1 and J is TRBJ2-4; D ambiguous. The CDR3 covers 13 residues. V was clipped by 6 bases and J by 2 bases, with 8 bases between them. Germline V gives CDR1 WNHNN, CDR2 SYGVQD (reference sequence). CDR3 bases: TGCGCCAGCAGCGCAGGTACCAAAAACATTCAGTACTTC. Translating gives CASSAGTKNIQYF.

The chain is built from TRBV2 and TRBJ2-1; 8 bases align to TRBD2. Germline V gene lookup returns CDR1 SNHLY and CDR2 FYNNEI. The CDR3 totals 16 residues. J gave up 8 bases and V 4 bases, and 13 bases lay outside the gene matches. CDR3 loop: CASSVGGRPARDEQFF. The CDR3 DNA follows: TGTGCCAGCAGTGTGGGCGGGAGGCCCGCAAGGGATGAGCAGTTCTTC.

The gene calls are TRBV28 and TRBJ2-7; D gene unclear. V was shortened by 1 base and J by 0 bases, with 7 bases between the two germline ends. Germline CDR1 and CDR2: MDHEN and SYDVKM. The CDR3 is 14 residues long. CDR3 DNA: TGTGCCAGCAGTTTATTTGACCCCTCCTACGAGCAGTACTTC. Its protein product is CASSLFDPSYEQYF.

This chain uses TRBV29-1 with TRBJ2-3; D not resolved. The germline V gene encodes CDR1 SQVTM and CDR2 ANQGSEA. V was cut by 6 bases and J by 6 bases, with 16 bases left in between. CDR3 length: 13 residues. CDR3 in DNA: TGCAGCGTCCTCCCCCCCGGCCGGGATACGCAGTATTTT. This translates into CSVLPPGRDTQYF.

V is TRBV25-1 and J is TRBJ2-7; 7 bases agree with TRBD1. The ends lost 5 bases at V and 4 bases at J; junction bases unmatched: 11. The germline gives CDR1 MGHDK, CDR2 SYGVNS. This CDR3 comprises 15 residues. This chain's CDR3 is CASSPKSGQIYEQYF. CDR3 nucleotides: TGTGCCAGCAGTCCAAAATCGGGACAGATTTACGAGCAGTACTTC.

The V gene is TRBV13, the J gene TRBJ1-2, with TRBD1 identical over 12 bases. The CDR3 totals 15 residues. Trimming cost V 4 bases and J 4 bases; bases outside gene matches: 4. CDR1 is PRHDT and CDR2 is FYEKMQ in the germline V gene (reference sequence). In nucleotides, the CDR3 is TGTGCCAGCAGCTCGCCGGGACAGGGGGCCTATGGCTACACCTTC. The encoded protein is CASSSPGQGAYGYTF.

The V and J genes are TRBV9 and TRBJ2-7; tentatively, D is TRBD2 (5 bases). V shed 2 bases and J shed 3 bases, with 15 bases lying between them. This CDR3 region has 15 residues. Germline V gene lookup returns CDR1 SGDLS and CDR2 YYNGEE. As DNA, the CDR3 is TGTGCCAGCAGCGTCTCGGAGCGGACCTTCTACGAGCAGTACTTC. This encodes CASSVSERTFYEQYF.

The chain has TRBV5-8 and TRBJ2-2; 10 positions agree with TRBD2. Germline lookup yields CDR1 SGHTS and CDR2 YDEGEE. After removal of 4 bases from V and 4 bases from J, the junction contained 10 bases not matched to a gene. The CDR3 has 17 residues. Here the CDR3 reads CASSLLAGGLPTGELFF. The DNA of the CDR3 is TGTGCCAGCAGCCTCTTAGCGGGAGGCCTCCCCACCGGGGAGCTGTTTTTT.